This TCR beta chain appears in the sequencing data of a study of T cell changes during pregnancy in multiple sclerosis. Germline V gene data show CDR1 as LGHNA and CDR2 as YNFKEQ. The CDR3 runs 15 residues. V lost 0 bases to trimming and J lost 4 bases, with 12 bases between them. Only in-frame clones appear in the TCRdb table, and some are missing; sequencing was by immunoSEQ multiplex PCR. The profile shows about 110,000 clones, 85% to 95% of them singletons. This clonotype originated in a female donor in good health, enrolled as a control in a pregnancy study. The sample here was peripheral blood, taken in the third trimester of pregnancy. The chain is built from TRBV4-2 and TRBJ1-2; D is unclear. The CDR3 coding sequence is TGTGCCAGCAGCCAAGATTGGAACCGAGGCTATGGCTACACCTTC. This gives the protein CASSQDWNRGYGYTF.